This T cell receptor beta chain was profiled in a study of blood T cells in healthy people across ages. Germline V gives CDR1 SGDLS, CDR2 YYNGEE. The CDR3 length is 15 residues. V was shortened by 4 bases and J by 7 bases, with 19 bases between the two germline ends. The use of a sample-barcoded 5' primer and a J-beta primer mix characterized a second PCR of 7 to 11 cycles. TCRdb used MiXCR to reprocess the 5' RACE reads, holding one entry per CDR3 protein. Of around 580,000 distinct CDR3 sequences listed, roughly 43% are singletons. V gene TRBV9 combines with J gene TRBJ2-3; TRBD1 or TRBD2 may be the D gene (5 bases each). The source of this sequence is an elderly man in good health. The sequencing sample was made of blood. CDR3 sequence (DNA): TGTGCCAGCAGCCCATATCCGGGACCGGACAATACGCAGTATTTT. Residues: CASSPYPGPDNTQYF.